This T cell receptor (beta chain) was sequenced for a study of patients and donors after allogeneic stem cell transplantation. TCRdb reprocessed the RT-PCR reads with MiXCR, giving one entry per CDR3 protein. Found here are approximately 21,000 distinct CDR3 sequences, around 29% of them singletons; the top ten hold 40% to 55%. This clonotype was counted only a few times. Between the trimmed V and J ends, which lost 5 bases and 2 bases, there was a span of 16 bases. The CDR3 consists of 17 residues. Germline values: CDR1 SEHNR, CDR2 FQNEAQ (reference sequence). This sequence originates from a human donor who was either an allogeneic HSCT recipient or a stem cell or donor lymphocyte infusion donor (not recorded which). It is not recorded whose cells these are; they may come from a transplant donor. Sequences were obtained from blood, either unsorted or a sorted T cell fraction (not recorded which). The chain employs TRBV7-9 and TRBJ1-6; D may be TRBD1 (5 bases). CDR3 sequence (DNA): TGTGCCAGCAGCCCTCTGGCAGGGATCGCCTATAATTCACCCCTCCACTTT. Translated, it gives CASSPLAGIAYNSPLHF. Full variable domain (remainder filled in from reference TRBV7-9 and TRBJ1-6): DTGVSQNPRHKITKRGQNVTFRCDPISEHNRLYWYRQTLGQGPEFLTYFQNEAQLEKSRLLSDRFSAERPKGSFSTLEIQRTEQGDSAMYLCASSPLAGIAYNSPLHFGNGTRLTVT.